This T cell receptor beta chain came from a study of blood T cell repertoires in COVID-19. Only a few counts were recorded for this clone. The repertoire was sequenced with immunoSEQ multiplex PCR; TCRdb's copy has only in-frame clones and lacks some. The table shows 400,000 to 550,000 clones, with around 88% occurring only once. The sample was peripheral blood. This receptor was identified in a woman younger than 45 with acute or convalescent COVID-19.

CDR3 DNA sequence: TGTGCCAGCAGTTATCCGGGACAGGTAACCTACGAGCAGTACTTC. The encoded protein is CASSYPGQVTYEQYF. This rearrangement joins TRBV28 to TRBJ2-7, with 8 bases matching TRBD1. The germline gives CDR1 MDHEN, CDR2 SYDVKM. The CDR3 has 15 residues. Trimming took 4 bases from V and 2 from J; bases not matched to a gene: 7.